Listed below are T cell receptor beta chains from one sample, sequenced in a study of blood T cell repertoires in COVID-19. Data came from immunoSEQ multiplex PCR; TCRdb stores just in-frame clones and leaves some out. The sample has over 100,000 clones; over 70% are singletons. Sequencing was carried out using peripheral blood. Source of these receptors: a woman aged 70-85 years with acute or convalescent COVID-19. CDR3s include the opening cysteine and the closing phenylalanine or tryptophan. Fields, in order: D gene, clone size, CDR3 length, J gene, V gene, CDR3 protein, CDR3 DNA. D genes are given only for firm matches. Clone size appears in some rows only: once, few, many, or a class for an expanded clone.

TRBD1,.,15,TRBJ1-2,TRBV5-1,CASSLGGSGTVGYTF,TGCGCCAGCAGCTTGGGAGGTTCCGGGACAGTCGGCTACACCTTC
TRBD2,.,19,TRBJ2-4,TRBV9,CASSVGTSGRADLENIQYF,TGTGCCAGCAGCGTCGGGACTAGCGGGAGGGCCGATCTCGAGAACATTCAGTACTTC
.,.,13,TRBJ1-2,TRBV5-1,CASSFRQGYGYTF,TGCGCCAGCAGCTTCCGTCAGGGGTATGGCTACACCTTC
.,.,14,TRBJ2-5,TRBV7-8,CASSLVISRETQYF,TGTGCCAGCAGCTTAGTTATCTCCCGGGAGACCCAGTACTTC
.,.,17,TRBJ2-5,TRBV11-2,CASSLGAGPLYQETQYF,TGTGCCAGCAGCTTAGGGGCGGGGCCCTTGTACCAAGAGACCCAGTACTTC
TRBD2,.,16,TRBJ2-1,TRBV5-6,CASSFAGTRRSDEQFF,TGTGCCAGCAGCTTTGCCGGGACTAGGCGGTCCGATGAGCAGTTCTTC
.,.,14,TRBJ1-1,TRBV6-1,CASSEPGLNTEAFF,TGTGCCAGCAGTGAGCCAGGGCTGAACACTGAAGCTTTCTTT
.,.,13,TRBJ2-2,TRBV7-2,CASRFGGPGELFF,TGTGCCAGCAGGTTTGGGGGCCCCGGGGAGCTGTTTTTT
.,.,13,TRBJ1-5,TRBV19,CASSGQIDQPQHF,TGTGCCAGTAGTGGGCAGATCGATCAGCCCCAGCATTTT
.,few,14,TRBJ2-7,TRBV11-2,CASSLNAGASEQYF,TGTGCCAGCAGCTTGAATGCAGGGGCCAGCGAGCAGTACTTC
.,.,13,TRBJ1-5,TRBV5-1,CASSRGGNQPQHF,TGCGCCAGCAGCCGGGGGGGAAATCAGCCCCAGCATTTT
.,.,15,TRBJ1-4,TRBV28,CASASAGANNEKLFF,TGTGCCAGCGCCTCAGCGGGGGCCAATAATGAAAAACTGTTTTTT
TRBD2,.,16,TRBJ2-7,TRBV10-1,CASSDQASGMTYEQYF,TGCGCCAGCAGTGATCAGGCTAGCGGGATGACCTACGAGCAGTACTTC
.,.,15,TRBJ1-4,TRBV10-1,CASNGGAATNEKLFF,TGCGCCAGCAACGGAGGGGCTGCAACTAATGAAAAACTGTTTTTT
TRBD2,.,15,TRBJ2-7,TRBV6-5,CASSYEGGRVYEQYF,TGTGCCAGCAGTTACGAGGGCGGGAGGGTCTACGAGCAGTACTTC
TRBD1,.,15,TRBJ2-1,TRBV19,CASSKQGSSYNEQFF,TGTGCCAGTAGTAAACAGGGGAGCTCCTACAATGAGCAGTTCTTC
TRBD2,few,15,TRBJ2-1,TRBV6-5,CASSPTGGPYNEQFF,TGTGCCAGCAGTCCCACGGGGGGGCCCTACAATGAGCAGTTCTTC
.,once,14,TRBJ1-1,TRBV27,CASSPGGRRTEAFF,TGTGCCAGCAGTCCCGGAGGCCGGCGGACTGAAGCTTTCTTT
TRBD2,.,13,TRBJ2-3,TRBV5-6,CASSPTSADTQYF,TGTGCCAGCAGTCCGACTAGCGCGGATACGCAGTATTTT
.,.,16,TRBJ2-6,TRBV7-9,CASSLASGFGANVLTF,TGTGCCAGCAGCTTAGCTTCGGGTTTTGGGGCCAACGTCCTGACTTTC
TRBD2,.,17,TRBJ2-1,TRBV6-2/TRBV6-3,CASSYSSLAGTYNEQFF,TGTGCCAGCAGTTACTCGAGTCTAGCGGGGACCTACAATGAGCAGTTCTTC
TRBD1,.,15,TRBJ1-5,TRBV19,CASTTRQGADRPQHF,TGTGCCAGTACTACGCGACAGGGGGCGGACAGGCCCCAGCATTTT
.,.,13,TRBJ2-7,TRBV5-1,CASSLGVGAEQYF,TGCGCCAGCAGCCTGGGTGTGGGGGCCGAGCAGTACTTC
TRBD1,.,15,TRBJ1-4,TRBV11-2,CASSASWTGNEKLFF,TGTGCCAGCAGCGCCTCGTGGACAGGGAACGAAAAACTGTTTTTT
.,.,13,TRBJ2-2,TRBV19,CASSIRGTGELFF,TGTGCCAGTAGTATCCGAGGGACCGGGGAGCTGTTTTTT
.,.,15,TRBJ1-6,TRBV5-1,CASSPSEVPNSPLHF,TGCGCCAGCTCTCCCTCAGAAGTACCTAATTCACCCCTCCACTTT
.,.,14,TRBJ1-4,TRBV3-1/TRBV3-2,CASSQQGINEKLFF,TGTGCCAGCAGCCAACAGGGTATAAATGAAAAACTGTTTTTT
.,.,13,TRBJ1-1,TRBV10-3,CAIAREVGTEAFF,TGTGCCATCGCGAGGGAGGTAGGCACTGAAGCTTTCTTT
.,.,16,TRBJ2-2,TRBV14,CASSQVRLEVTGELFF,TGTGCCAGCAGCCAAGTTAGGCTAGAGGTGACCGGGGAGCTGTTTTTT
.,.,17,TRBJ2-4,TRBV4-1,CASSQDFERLAKNIQYF,TGCGCCAGCAGCCAAGATTTCGAGCGGCTAGCCAAAAACATTCAGTACTTC
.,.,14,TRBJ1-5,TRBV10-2,CASSEVGGNQPQHF,TGCGCCAGCAGTGAGGTCGGTGGCAATCAGCCCCAGCATTTT
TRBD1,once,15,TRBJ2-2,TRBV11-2,CASSLQGVDTGELFF,TGTGCCAGCAGCTTACAGGGGGTTGACACCGGGGAGCTGTTTTTT
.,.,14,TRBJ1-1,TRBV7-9,CASSLAQGTTEAFF,TGTGCCAGCAGCTTAGCACAGGGCACCACTGAAGCTTTCTTT
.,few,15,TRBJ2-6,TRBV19,CASSRREPGANVLTF,TGTGCCAGTAGTCGGCGGGAACCTGGGGCCAACGTCCTGACTTTC
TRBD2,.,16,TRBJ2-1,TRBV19,CASRLAGGPSTDEQFF,TGTGCCAGTAGACTAGCGGGGGGGCCTAGTACAGATGAGCAGTTCTTC
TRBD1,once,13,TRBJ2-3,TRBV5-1,CASSPRGPDTQYF,TGCGCCAGCAGCCCTAGGGGGCCAGATACGCAGTATTTT
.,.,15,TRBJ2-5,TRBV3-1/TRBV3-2,CASSQEAGNPETQYF,TGTGCCAGCAGCCAAGAGGCAGGGAACCCAGAGACCCAGTACTTC
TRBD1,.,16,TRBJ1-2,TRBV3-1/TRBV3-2,CASSQEDRAGTYGYTF,TGTGCCAGCAGCCAAGAAGACAGGGCGGGGACCTATGGCTACACCTTC
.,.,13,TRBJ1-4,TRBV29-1,CSVDGQRNEKLFF,TGCAGCGTTGATGGACAGCGTAATGAAAAACTGTTTTTT
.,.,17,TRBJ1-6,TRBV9,CASSAPGRTSADSPLHF,TGTGCCAGCAGCGCCCCAGGGAGGACGTCAGCCGATTCACCCCTCCACTTT
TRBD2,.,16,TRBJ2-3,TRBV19,CASSGTSGGRPDTQYF,TGTGCCAGTAGCGGGACTAGCGGGGGGCGGCCCGATACGCAGTATTTT
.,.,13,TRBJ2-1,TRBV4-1,CASSQEVGDEQFF,TGCGCCAGCAGCCAAGAGGTGGGAGATGAGCAGTTCTTC
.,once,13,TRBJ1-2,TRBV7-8,CASSLDRSYGYTF,TGTGCCAGCAGCTTAGACAGGAGCTATGGCTACACCTTC
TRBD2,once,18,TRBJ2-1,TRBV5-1,CASSWGVAGGQGRNEQFF,TGCGCCAGCAGCTGGGGCGTGGCGGGGGGCCAAGGTCGGAATGAGCAGTTCTTC
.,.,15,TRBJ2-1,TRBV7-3,CASSLEGASYNEQFF,TGTGCCAGCAGCTTGGAAGGGGCTTCCTACAATGAGCAGTTCTTC
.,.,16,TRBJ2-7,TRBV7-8,CASSPSGRASSYEQYF,TGTGCCAGCTCCCCGTCTGGGCGGGCAAGCTCCTACGAGCAGTACTTC
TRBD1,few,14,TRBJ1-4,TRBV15,CATSFRDSNEKLFF,TGTGCCACCAGCTTCCGGGACAGTAATGAAAAACTGTTTTTT
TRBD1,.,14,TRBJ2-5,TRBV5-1,CASSLGDSQETQYF,TGCGCCAGCAGCTTGGGGGACAGTCAAGAGACCCAGTACTTC
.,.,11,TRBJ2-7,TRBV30,CAWSPGGEQYF,TGTGCCTGGAGCCCCGGAGGGGAGCAGTACTTC
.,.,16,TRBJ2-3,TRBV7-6,CASSSRGGGATDTQYF,TGTGCCAGCAGCTCTAGGGGAGGAGGGGCCACAGATACGCAGTATTTT
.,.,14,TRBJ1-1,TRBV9,CASSVAYRNTEAFF,TGTGCCAGCAGCGTAGCGTACAGGAACACTGAAGCTTTCTTT
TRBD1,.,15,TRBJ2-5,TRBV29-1,CSVVPQGARGETQYF,TGCAGCGTTGTACCACAGGGGGCGAGGGGTGAGACCCAGTACTTC
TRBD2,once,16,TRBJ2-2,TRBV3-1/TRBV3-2,CASSPPTSANTGELFF,TGTGCCAGCAGCCCCCCCACTAGCGCGAACACCGGGGAGCTGTTTTTT
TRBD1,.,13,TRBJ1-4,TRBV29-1,CSVRQGSNEKLFF,TGCAGCGTGCGACAGGGATCTAATGAAAAACTGTTTTTT
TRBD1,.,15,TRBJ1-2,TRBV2,CASSEWTGVNYGYTF,TGTGCCAGCAGTGAATGGACAGGGGTTAACTATGGCTACACCTTC
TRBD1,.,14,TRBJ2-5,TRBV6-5,CASRDYRGKETQYF,TGTGCCAGCAGAGATTACAGGGGTAAAGAGACCCAGTACTTC
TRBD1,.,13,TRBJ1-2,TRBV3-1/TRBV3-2,CASSQDRGYGYTF,TGTGCCAGCAGCCAGGACAGGGGGTATGGCTACACCTTC
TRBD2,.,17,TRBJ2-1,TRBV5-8,CASSSPTSGNPYNEQFF,TGTGCCAGCAGCTCCCCGACTAGCGGGAATCCCTACAATGAGCAGTTCTTC